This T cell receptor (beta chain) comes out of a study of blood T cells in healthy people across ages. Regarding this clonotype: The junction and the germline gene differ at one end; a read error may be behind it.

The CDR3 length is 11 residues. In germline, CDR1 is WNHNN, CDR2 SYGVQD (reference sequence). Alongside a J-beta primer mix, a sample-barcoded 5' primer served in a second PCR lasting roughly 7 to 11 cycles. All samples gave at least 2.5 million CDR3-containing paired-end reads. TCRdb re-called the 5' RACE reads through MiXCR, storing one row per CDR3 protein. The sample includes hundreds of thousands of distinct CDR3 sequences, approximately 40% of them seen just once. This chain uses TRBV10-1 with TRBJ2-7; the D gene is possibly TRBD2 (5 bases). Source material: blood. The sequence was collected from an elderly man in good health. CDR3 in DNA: TGCGCTAGCACGAGGGTATACGAGCAGTACTTC. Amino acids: CASTRVYEQYF.